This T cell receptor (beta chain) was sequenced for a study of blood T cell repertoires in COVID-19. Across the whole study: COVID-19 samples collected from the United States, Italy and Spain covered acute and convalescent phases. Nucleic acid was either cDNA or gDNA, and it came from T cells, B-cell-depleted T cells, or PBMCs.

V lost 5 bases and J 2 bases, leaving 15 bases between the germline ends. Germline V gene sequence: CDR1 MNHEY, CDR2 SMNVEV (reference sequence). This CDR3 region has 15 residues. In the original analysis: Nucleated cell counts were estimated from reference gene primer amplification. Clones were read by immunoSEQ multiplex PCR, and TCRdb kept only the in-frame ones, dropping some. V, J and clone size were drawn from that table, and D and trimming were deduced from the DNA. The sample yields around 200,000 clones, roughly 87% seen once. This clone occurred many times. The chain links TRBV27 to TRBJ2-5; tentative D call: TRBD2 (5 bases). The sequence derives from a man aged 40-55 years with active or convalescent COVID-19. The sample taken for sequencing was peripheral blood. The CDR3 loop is CASSPRISGQETQYF. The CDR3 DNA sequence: TGTGCCAGCAGTCCCCGGATTTCGGGGCAAGAGACCCAGTACTTC.